This TCR beta chain originates from a study of blood T cells in healthy people across ages. The authors ran a second PCR of about 6 to 11 cycles using a sample-barcoded 5' primer and a J-beta primer mix. TCRdb recomputed calls from the 5' RACE reads with MiXCR, one row per CDR3 protein. This table holds about 1 million distinct CDR3 sequences, around 43% found once. The clonotype originates from a woman in her fifties or sixties in good health. Material for sequencing was blood.

CDR3 DNA: TGTGCCAGCAGCGAAAGCGGGGCCCCCCAAGAGACCCAGTACTTC. Residues: CASSESGAPQETQYF. The chain has TRBV9 and TRBJ2-5, with 7 bases identical to TRBD2. The ends lost 3 bases at V and 1 base at J; junction bases unmatched: 6. Germline CDR1 reads SGDLS; CDR2 reads YYNGEE. The CDR3 covers 15 residues.